This TCR beta chain was observed in a study of blood T cell repertoires in COVID-19. This clone was seen only a few times. The table came from immunoSEQ multiplex PCR; TCRdb's copy has only in-frame clones and leaves some out. Of tens of thousands of clones in the sample, approximately 78% were seen once. Per germline, CDR1 SQVTM and CDR2 ANQGSEA. The length of the CDR3 is 14 residues. The ends were cut back, 6 bases at V and 4 bases at J, with 18 bases in the middle. This clonotype was sampled from a woman aged 60-70 years with acute or convalescent COVID-19. Sequenced: peripheral blood. This chain joins TRBV29-1 and TRBJ1-2, with a tentative D call TRBD1 (5 bases). The CDR3 reads CSVDQWSGVYGYTF. Here the CDR3 DNA reads TGCAGCGTAGATCAATGGTCGGGGGTCTATGGCTACACCTTC.